Listed below are T cell receptor beta chains from one sample, sequenced in a study of beta chain features in type 1 diabetes. Profiling relied on immunoSEQ multiplex PCR, and the TCRdb table lists in-frame clones only, not all of them. Of 640,000 or so clones in the sample, over 10% were seen once. Sequencing was carried out using naive CD4+ T cells from blood. These receptors all stem from a man between 18 and 35 years old with type 1 diabetes. The CDR3 runs from the conserved cysteine through the conserved F or W. D genes are given only for firm matches. Size tells how often a clone was seen (once, few, many) or the class of an expanded clone, and some rows leave it out.

>TRBJ1-1|.|TRBV15|few
CATSRANPFTEAFF
TGTGCCACCAGCAGAGCAAACCCTTTCACTGAAGCTTTCTTT
>TRBJ1-2|.|TRBV4-1|few
CASSSRRVSAGYTF
TGCGCCAGCAGCTCAAGACGGGTTTCTGCTGGCTACACCTTC
>TRBJ2-3|.|TRBV13|few
CASSLIRLVGGPRNSTDTQYF
TGTGCCAGCAGCCTAATCCGACTAGTTGGCGGACCAAGGAATAGCACAGATACGCAGTATTTT
>TRBJ1-2|.|TRBV10-1|few
CASSEEGTGTYTF
TGCGCCAGCAGTGAGGAAGGAACAGGGACCTACACCTTC
>TRBJ1-1|.|TRBV18|few
CASSPGHGGNTEAFF
TGTGCCAGCTCACCAGGGCATGGAGGGAACACTGAAGCTTTCTTT
>TRBJ2-7|.|TRBV18|few
CASSPNRIGKEQYF
TGTGCCAGCTCACCAAATAGGATCGGGAAAGAGCAGTACTTC
>TRBJ2-7|TRBD1|TRBV18|few
CASSPSGQAGYF
TGTGCCAGCTCACCATCAGGACAGGCCGGGTACTTC
>TRBJ2-7|.|TRBV5-1|few
CASSDLSGVEQYF
TGCGCCAGCAGCGATCTGTCAGGGGTCGAGCAGTACTTC
>TRBJ1-2|.|TRBV9|.
CASSVSPGAIGDYGYTF
TGTGCCAGCAGCGTTTCTCCAGGGGCCATAGGGGACTATGGCTACACCTTC
>TRBJ2-3|.|TRBV7-2|few
CASSLEYYLSTDTQYF
TGTGCCAGCAGCTTAGAATACTACCTAAGCACAGATACGCAGTATTTT
>TRBJ1-1|.|TRBV6-1|few
CASRDDSAEAFF
TGTGCCAGCAGGGACGACTCGGCTGAAGCTTTCTTT
>TRBJ1-1|TRBD1|TRBV29-1|few
CSVEAPGTGEPEAFF
TGCAGCGTTGAAGCTCCTGGGACAGGGGAACCTGAAGCTTTCTTT
>TRBJ2-7|TRBD1|TRBV5-6|few
CASSFSDRGLYEQYF
TGTGCCAGCAGCTTTAGTGACAGGGGGCTCTACGAGCAGTACTTC
>TRBJ1-2|.|TRBV30|few
CAWTGAGGYTF
TGTGCCTGGACAGGGGCGGGTGGCTACACCTTC
>TRBJ2-1|TRBD2|TRBV6-5|.
CASSSPGLADNEQFF
TGTGCCAGCAGTTCCCCGGGACTAGCGGACAATGAGCAGTTCTTC
>TRBJ1-2|TRBD1|TRBV7-9|few
CASTSGQGRGYTF
TGTGCCAGCACTAGTGGACAGGGCAGGGGCTACACCTTC
>TRBJ1-6|.|TRBV6-5|few
CASSTANRSPLHF
TGTGCCAGCAGTACAGCTAATCGGTCACCCCTCCACTTT
>TRBJ1-1|.|TRBV10-1|few
CASSEDDTEAFF
TGCGCCAGCAGTGAGGACGACACTGAAGCTTTCTTT
>TRBJ2-6|.|TRBV4-2|.
CASSQEAEGTGANVLTF
TGTGCCAGCAGCCAAGAGGCTGAGGGAACTGGGGCCAACGTCCTGACTTTC
>TRBJ2-2|TRBD1|TRBV29-1|.
CSAQTGARVTGELFF
TGCAGCGCTCAGACAGGGGCGCGGGTCACCGGGGAGCTGTTTTTT
>TRBJ2-7|TRBD1|TRBV18|few
CASSPGTGKYEQYF
TGTGCCAGCTCCCCCGGGACAGGGAAGTACGAGCAGTACTTC
>TRBJ1-4|.|TRBV5-6|few
CASSSSRGVGKLFF
TGTGCCAGCAGCTCGTCACGGGGCGTGGGAAAACTGTTTTTT
>TRBJ1-1|.|TRBV6-1|.
CASTPGSGVTEAFF
TGTGCCAGCACCCCGGGCTCTGGGGTCACTGAAGCTTTCTTT
>TRBJ2-3|.|TRBV28|.
CASTAGTFTADTQYF
TGTGCCAGCACCGCCGGGACATTCACCGCAGATACGCAGTATTTT
>TRBJ1-1|TRBD1|TRBV4-1|few
CASSPGTVNTEAFF
TGCGCCAGCAGCCCCGGGACAGTGAACACTGAAGCTTTCTTT
>TRBJ1-2|TRBD1|TRBV30|.
CAWSVGGTGHGYTF
TGTGCCTGGAGTGTAGGCGGGACAGGGCATGGCTACACCTTC
>TRBJ2-1|TRBD1|TRBV6-5|.
CASSYSKDRGGNEQFF
TGTGCCAGCAGTTACTCGAAGGACAGGGGAGGTAATGAGCAGTTCTTC
>TRBJ1-2|.|TRBV6-5|.
CASSYSGGLVDYGYTF
TGTGCCAGCAGTTACTCAGGAGGGTTGGTTGACTATGGCTACACCTTC
>TRBJ1-2|.|TRBV10-3|few
CAISVGNYGYTF
TGTGCCATCAGTGTTGGTAACTATGGCTACACCTTC
>TRBJ1-2|.|TRBV6-5|.
CASAEHGNYGYTF
TGTGCCAGTGCGGAGCATGGGAACTATGGCTACACCTTC
>TRBJ1-4|TRBD1|TRBV7-9|few
CASSPGDRDLEKLFF
TGTGCCAGCAGCCCCGGCGACAGGGATCTCGAAAAACTGTTTTTT
>TRBJ1-6|TRBD1|TRBV25-1|few
CASRGQGNSPLHF
TGTGCCAGCAGGGGACAGGGAAATTCACCCCTCCACTTT
>TRBJ2-2|.|TRBV18|.
CASSPQRGLNTGELFF
TGTGCCAGCTCACCACAACGGGGTCTTAACACCGGGGAGCTGTTTTTT
>TRBJ2-7|TRBD1|TRBV11-2|once
CASSHRQGWEEQYF
TGTGCCAGCAGCCACCGACAGGGTTGGGAGGAGCAGTACTTC
>TRBJ1-5|.|TRBV29-1|few
CSVTGDNSNQPQHF
TGCAGCGTGACTGGGGATAATAGCAATCAGCCCCAGCATTTT
>TRBJ2-5|.|TRBV28|few
CASGPKQTQYF
TGTGCCAGCGGGCCTAAGCAGACCCAGTACTTC
>TRBJ2-2|TRBD1|TRBV4-2|.
CASSQGRGGPGPGELFF
TGTGCCAGCAGCCAAGGGCGAGGGGGCCCAGGTCCCGGGGAGCTGTTTTTT
>TRBJ2-4|.|TRBV6-5|few
CASSYGNIQYF
TGTGCCAGCAGTTACGGCAACATTCAGTACTTC
>TRBJ2-7|.|TRBV30|few
CAWSGTYEQYF
TGTGCCTGGAGTGGAACCTACGAGCAGTACTTC
>TRBJ1-1|TRBD1|TRBV29-1|.
CSARTGENTEAFF
TGCAGCGCGAGGACAGGGGAGAACACTGAAGCTTTCTTT
>TRBJ1-5|.|TRBV7-2|few
CASNLRGGNQPQHF
TGTGCCAGCAATCTAAGGGGCGGGAATCAGCCCCAGCATTTT
>TRBJ2-1|TRBD2|TRBV29-1|few
CSVEGSGASYNEQFF
TGCAGCGTTGAGGGTAGCGGGGCCTCCTACAATGAGCAGTTCTTC
>TRBJ1-2|.|TRBV6-5|once
CATLDGRPINYGYTF
TGTGCCACCCTGGACGGAAGACCCATTAACTATGGCTACACCTTC
>TRBJ1-4|.|TRBV19|.
CASRRGAANEKLFF
TGTGCGTCGCGGCGGGGGGCGGCTAATGAAAAACTGTTTTTT
>TRBJ1-2|.|TRBV5-4|few
CASSSTGIEGYTF
TGTGCCAGCAGCTCCACAGGGATAGAAGGCTACACCTTC
>TRBJ2-1|.|TRBV6-5|few
CASSGLVGGRDEQFF
TGTGCCAGCAGTGGATTGGTGGGGGGCCGAGATGAGCAGTTCTTC
>TRBJ2-7|TRBD1|TRBV4-1|.
CASSQVPGQTPYEQYF
TGCGCCAGCAGCCAAGTGCCGGGACAGACACCCTACGAGCAGTACTTC
>TRBJ2-5|.|TRBV29-1|.
CSASLEPAAETQYF
TGCAGCGCCTCACTAGAGCCTGCAGCAGAGACCCAGTACTTC
>TRBJ2-5|.|TRBV9|.
CASSGGPSQETQYF
TGTGCCAGCAGCGGTGGGCCCTCACAAGAGACCCAGTACTTC
>TRBJ2-7|TRBD1|TRBV5-1|few
CASSRDSGSYEQYF
TGCGCCAGCAGTCGGGACAGCGGCTCCTACGAGCAGTACTTC